This TCR beta chain was sequenced for a study of blood T cell repertoires in COVID-19. Study-level background: Material from acute and convalescent COVID-19 was sourced from the United States, Italy and Spain. PBMCs, B-cell-depleted T cells, or T cells were the source of the cDNA or gDNA that made up the material.

In the authors' methods: Cell counts per sample came from amplifying reference gene primers. Profiled with immunoSEQ multiplex PCR; TCRdb holds only in-frame clones, not every one. From that table come the V and J calls and clone size; the DNA was used to work out D and trimming. The sample holds 200,000 to 300,000 clones, more than 75% seen once. This receptor was identified in a man between 35 and 55 years old who had recovered from COVID-19. The sequencing sample was made of peripheral blood.

In DNA, the CDR3 is TGTGCCAGCAGCCTCAACGCGGGGGCGGGGGGCCGAAATGAGCAGTTCTTC. The encoded protein is CASSLNAGAGGRNEQFF. The V call is TRBV9, the J call TRBJ2-1, with TRBD2 matching 8 bases. Germline V lookup: CDR1 SGDLS, CDR2 YYNGEE. CDR3 size: 17 residues. The V segment lost 4 bases and the J segment 7 bases; nucleotides outside the gene matches: 16.